The subject of this entry is one T cell receptor beta chain. This entry is derived from a study of T cell changes during pregnancy in multiple sclerosis. V lost 5 bases to trimming and J lost 5 bases; unmatched junction nucleotides: 5. Germline V gene lookup returns CDR1 SGHDT and CDR2 YYEEEE. This CDR3 is built from 13 residues. Profiled with immunoSEQ multiplex PCR; TCRdb holds only in-frame clones, not every one. Of tens of thousands of clones in the sample, 87% were seen once. The chain combines TRBV5-6 with TRBJ2-7; TRBD1 aligns across 9 bases. The specimen was CD8+ T cells from peripheral blood mononuclear cells, collected before pregnancy. This receptor was identified in a female donor with multiple sclerosis, enrolled in a pregnancy study. CDR3 bases: TGTGCCAGCAGGGCACAGGGGGCCGACGAGCAGTACTTC. It specifies CASRAQGADEQYF.